This TCR beta chain stems from a study of blood T cell repertoires in COVID-19. The CDR3 is made up of 19 amino acids. The repertoire was sequenced with immunoSEQ multiplex PCR; TCRdb's copy has only in-frame clones and lacks some. This sample carries roughly 130,000 clones, 80% of them seen once, and the ten largest clones take 1.9%. The TCR sequence derives from an older man with acute or convalescent COVID-19. The material sequenced was peripheral blood. This chain joins TRBV21-1 and TRBJ2-6; the table's D call of TRBD2 was not tested on the DNA. TRBV21-1 is classified as a pseudogene. CDR3 sequence reads: CASSKGAGGPYSGANVLTF. CDR3 coding DNA: TGTGCCAGCAGCAAAGGCGCGGGGGGCCCGTACTCTGGGGCCAACGTCCTGACTTTC.